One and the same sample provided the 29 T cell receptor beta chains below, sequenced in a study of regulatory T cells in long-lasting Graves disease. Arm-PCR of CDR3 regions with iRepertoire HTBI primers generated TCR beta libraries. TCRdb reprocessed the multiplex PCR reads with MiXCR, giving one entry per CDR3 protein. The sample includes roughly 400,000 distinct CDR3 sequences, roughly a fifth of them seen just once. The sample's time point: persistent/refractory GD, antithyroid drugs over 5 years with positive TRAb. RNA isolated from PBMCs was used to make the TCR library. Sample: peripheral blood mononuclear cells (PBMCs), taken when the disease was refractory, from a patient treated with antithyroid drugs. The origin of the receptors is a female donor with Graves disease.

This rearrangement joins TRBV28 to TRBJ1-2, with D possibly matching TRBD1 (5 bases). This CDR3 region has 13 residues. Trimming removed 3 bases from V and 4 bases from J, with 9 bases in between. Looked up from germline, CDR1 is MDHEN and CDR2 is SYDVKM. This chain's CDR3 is CASSFTGLYGYTF. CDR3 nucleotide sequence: TGTGCCAGCAGTTTTACAGGACTCTATGGCTACACCTTC.

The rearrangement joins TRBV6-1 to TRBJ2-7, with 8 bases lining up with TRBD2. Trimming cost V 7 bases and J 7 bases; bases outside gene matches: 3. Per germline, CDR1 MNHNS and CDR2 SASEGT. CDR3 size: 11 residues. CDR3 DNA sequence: TGTGCCAGCACAATAGCGGGAGAGCAGTACTTC. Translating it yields CASTIAGEQYF.

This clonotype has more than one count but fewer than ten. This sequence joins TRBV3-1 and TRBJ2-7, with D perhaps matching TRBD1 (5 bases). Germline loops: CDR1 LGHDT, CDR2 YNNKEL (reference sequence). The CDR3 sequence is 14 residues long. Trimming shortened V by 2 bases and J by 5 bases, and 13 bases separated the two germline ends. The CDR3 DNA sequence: TGTGCCAGCAGCCAAAGGCAACAGGTGGACGAGCAGTACTTC. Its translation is CASSQRQQVDEQYF.

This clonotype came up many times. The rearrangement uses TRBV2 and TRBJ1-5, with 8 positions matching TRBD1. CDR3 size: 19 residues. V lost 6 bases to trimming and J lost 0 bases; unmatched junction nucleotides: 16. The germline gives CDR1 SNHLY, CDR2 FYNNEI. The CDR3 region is CASSATGLTGATSNQPQHF. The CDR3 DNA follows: TGTGCCAGCAGCGCCACGGGTTTGACAGGGGCCACTAGCAATCAGCCCCAGCATTTT.

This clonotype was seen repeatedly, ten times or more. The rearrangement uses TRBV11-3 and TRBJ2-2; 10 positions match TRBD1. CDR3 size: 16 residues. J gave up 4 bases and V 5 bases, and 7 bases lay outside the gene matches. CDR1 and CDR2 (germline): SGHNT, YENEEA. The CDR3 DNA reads TGTGCCAGCAGCCCGGACAGGGGGTTTGGCACCGGGGAGCTGTTTTTT. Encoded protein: CASSPDRGFGTGELFF.

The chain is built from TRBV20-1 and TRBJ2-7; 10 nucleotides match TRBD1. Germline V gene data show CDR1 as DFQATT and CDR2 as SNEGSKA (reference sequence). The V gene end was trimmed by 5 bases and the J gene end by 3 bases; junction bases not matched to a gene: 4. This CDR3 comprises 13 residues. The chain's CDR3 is CSADRGLRYEQYF. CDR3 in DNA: TGCAGTGCTGACAGGGGGCTCCGCTACGAGCAGTACTTC.

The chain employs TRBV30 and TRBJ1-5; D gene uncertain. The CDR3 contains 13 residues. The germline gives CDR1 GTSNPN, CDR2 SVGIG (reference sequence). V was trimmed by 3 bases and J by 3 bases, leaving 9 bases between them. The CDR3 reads CAWSRGVNQPQHF. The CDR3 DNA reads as TGTGCCTGGAGCCGAGGAGTCAATCAGCCCCAGCATTTT.

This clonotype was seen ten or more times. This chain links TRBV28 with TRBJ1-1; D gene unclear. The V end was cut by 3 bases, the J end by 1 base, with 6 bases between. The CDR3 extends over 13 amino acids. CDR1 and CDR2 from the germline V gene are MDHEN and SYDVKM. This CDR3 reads CASSFGANTEAFF. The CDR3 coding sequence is TGTGCCAGCAGTTTTGGAGCGAACACTGAAGCTTTCTTT.

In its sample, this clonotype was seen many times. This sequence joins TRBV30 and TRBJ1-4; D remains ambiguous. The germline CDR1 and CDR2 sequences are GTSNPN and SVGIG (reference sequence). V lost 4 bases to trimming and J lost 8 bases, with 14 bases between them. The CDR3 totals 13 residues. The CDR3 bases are TGTGCCTGGACCCTCCTCGGGCCCGAAAAACTGTTTTTT. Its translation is CAWTLLGPEKLFF. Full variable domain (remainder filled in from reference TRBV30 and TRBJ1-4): SQTIHQWPATLVQPVGSPLSLECTVEGTSNPNLYWYRQAAGRGLQLLFYSVGIGQISSEVPQNLSASRPQDRQFILSSKKLLLSDSGFYLCAWTLLGPEKLFFGSGTQLSVL.

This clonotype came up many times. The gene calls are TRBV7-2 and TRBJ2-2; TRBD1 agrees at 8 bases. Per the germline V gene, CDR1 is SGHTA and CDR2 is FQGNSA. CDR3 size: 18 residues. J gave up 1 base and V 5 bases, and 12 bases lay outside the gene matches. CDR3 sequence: CASSQPRSGTGNTGELFF. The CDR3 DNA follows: TGTGCCAGCAGCCAGCCGCGTTCCGGGACAGGGAACACCGGGGAGCTGTTTTTT.

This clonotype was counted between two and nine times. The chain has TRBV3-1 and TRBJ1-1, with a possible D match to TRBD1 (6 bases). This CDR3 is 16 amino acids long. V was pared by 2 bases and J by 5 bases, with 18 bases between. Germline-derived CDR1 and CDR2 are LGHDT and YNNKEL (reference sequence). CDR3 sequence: CASSQKNRGLGTEAFF. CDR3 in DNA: TGTGCCAGCAGCCAAAAAAATCGGGGGCTTGGGACTGAAGCTTTCTTT.

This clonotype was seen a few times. Written as DNA, the CDR3 is TGTGCCAGCAGTTTAGCAGCCCAGTACAATGAGCAGTTCTTC. As protein: CASSLAAQYNEQFF. The J gene is TRBJ2-1, the V gene TRBV12-3 or TRBV12-4, with D unresolved. The CDR3 spans 14 residues. The V end lost 0 bases, the J end lost 4 bases, and 7 bases lay between the germline ends.

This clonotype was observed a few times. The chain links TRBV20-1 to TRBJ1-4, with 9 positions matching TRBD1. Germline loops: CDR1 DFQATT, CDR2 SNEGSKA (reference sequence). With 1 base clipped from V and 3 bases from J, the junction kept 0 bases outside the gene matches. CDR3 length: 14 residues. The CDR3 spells CSARGQGANEKLFF. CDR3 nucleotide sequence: TGCAGTGCTAGAGGACAGGGGGCTAATGAAAAACTGTTTTTT.

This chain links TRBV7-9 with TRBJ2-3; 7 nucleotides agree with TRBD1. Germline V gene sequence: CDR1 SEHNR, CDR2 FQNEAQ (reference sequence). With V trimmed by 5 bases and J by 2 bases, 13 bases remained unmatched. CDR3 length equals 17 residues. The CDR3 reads CASSPSPETGITDTQYF. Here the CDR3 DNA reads TGTGCCAGCAGCCCATCTCCCGAGACAGGGATCACAGATACGCAGTATTTT.

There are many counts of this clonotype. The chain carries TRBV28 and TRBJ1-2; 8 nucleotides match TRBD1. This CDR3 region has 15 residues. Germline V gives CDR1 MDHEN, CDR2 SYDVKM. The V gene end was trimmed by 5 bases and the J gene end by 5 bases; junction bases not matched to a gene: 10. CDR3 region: CASSIPGTGNYGYTF. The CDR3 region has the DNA TGTGCCAGCAGTATCCCCGGGACAGGAAATTATGGCTACACCTTC.

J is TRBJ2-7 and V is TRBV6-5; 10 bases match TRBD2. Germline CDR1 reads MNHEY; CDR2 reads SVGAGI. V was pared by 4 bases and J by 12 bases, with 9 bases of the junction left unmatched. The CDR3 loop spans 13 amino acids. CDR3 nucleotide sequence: TGTGCCAGCAGTTTAGAAAGCGGGAGGGCCTCGTACTTC. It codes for CASSLESGRASYF.

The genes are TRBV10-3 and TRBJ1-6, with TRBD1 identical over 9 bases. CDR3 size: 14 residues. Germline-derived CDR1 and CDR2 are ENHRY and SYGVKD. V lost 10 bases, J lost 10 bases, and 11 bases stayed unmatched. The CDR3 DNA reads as TGTGCCAGCAGGAAGGGACAGGGCAACTCACCCCTCCACTTT. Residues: CASRKGQGNSPLHF.

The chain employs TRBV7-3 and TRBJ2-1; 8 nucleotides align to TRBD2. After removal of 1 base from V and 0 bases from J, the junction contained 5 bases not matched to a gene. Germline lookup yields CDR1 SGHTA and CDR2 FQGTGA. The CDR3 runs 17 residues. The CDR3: CASSLSSSGSSYNEQFF. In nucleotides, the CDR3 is TGTGCCAGCAGCTTAAGCTCCAGCGGGAGCTCCTACAATGAGCAGTTCTTC.

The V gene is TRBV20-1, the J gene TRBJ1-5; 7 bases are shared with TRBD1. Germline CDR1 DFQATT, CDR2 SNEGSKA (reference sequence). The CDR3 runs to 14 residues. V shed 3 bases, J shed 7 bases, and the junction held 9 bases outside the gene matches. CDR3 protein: CSASSQGGNQPQHF. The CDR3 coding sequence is TGCAGTGCTAGTTCCCAGGGGGGGAACCAGCCCCAGCATTTT.

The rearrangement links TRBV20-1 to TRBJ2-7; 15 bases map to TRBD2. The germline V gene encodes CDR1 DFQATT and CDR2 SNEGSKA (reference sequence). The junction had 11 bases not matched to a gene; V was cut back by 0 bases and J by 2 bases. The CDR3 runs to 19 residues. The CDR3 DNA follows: TGCAGTGCTAGAGATGGGTGGGGACTAGCGGGAGGTCTGACCTACGAGCAGTACTTC. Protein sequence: CSARDGWGLAGGLTYEQYF.

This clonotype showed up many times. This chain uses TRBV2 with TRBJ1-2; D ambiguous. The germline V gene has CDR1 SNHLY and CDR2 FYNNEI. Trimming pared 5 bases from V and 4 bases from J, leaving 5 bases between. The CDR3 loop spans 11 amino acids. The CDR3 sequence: CASSPTYGYTF. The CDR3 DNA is TGTGCCAGCAGTCCCACCTATGGCTACACCTTC.

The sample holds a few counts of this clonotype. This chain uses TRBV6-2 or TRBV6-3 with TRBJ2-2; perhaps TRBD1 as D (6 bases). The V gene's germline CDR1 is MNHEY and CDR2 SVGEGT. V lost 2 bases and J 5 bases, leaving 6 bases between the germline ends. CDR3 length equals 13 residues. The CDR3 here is CASSYGQTGELFF. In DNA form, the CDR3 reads TGTGCCAGCAGTTACGGACAGACCGGGGAGCTGTTTTTT.

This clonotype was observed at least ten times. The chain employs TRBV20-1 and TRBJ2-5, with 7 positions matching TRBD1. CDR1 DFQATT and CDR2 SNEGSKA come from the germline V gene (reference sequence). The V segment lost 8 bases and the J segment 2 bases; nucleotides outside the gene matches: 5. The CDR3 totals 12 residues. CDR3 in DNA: TGCAGTCCCGCAGGGGGTCAAGAGACCCAGTACTTC. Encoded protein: CSPAGGQETQYF.

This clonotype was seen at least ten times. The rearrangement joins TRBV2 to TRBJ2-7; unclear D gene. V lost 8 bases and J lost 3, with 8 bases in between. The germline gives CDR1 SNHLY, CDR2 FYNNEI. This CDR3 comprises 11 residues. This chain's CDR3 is CASAQNYEQYF. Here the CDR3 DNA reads TGTGCCAGCGCACAAAACTACGAGCAGTACTTC.

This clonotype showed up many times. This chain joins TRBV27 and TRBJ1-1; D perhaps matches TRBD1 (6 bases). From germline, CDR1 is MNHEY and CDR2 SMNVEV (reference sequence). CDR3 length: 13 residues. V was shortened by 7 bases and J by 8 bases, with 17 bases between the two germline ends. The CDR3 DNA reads TGTGCCAGCACCACCACAGGACAGTTAGAAGCTTTCTTT. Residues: CASTTTGQLEAFF.

The CDR3 DNA reads as TGTGCCAGCAGCTTAGGAAGATTCCTAACCCAGCCCCAGCATTTT. It encodes CASSLGRFLTQPQHF. The rearrangement joins TRBV7-9 to TRBJ1-5; D is ambiguous. The germline V gene has CDR1 SEHNR and CDR2 FQNEAQ (reference sequence). This CDR3 is built from 15 residues. Trimming removed 1 base at V and 7 bases at J, with 14 bases between.

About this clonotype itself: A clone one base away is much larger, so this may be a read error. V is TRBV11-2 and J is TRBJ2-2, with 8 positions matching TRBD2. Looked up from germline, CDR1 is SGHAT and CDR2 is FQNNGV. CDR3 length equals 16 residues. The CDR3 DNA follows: TGTGTCAGCCTCCTGTTGGGCGGGAGGAATACCGGGGAGCTGTTTTTT. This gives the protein CVSLLLGGRNTGELFF.

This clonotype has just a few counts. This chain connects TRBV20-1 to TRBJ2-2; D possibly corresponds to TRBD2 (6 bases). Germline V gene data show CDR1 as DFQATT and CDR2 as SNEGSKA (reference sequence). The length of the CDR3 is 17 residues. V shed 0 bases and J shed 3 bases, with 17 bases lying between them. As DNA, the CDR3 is TGCAGTGCTAGAGATCTCGCCGGGAGTATTCACACCGGGGAGCTGTTTTTT. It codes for CSARDLAGSIHTGELFF.

The CDR3 sequence is CAISDTSTDTQYF. CDR3 coding DNA: TGTGCCATCAGTGACACAAGCACAGATACGCAGTATTTT. The J gene is TRBJ2-3, the V gene TRBV10-3; D ambiguous. Germline CDR1 reads ENHRY; CDR2 reads SYGVKD. Trimming pared 3 bases from V and 0 bases from J, leaving 4 bases between. This CDR3 contains 13 residues.